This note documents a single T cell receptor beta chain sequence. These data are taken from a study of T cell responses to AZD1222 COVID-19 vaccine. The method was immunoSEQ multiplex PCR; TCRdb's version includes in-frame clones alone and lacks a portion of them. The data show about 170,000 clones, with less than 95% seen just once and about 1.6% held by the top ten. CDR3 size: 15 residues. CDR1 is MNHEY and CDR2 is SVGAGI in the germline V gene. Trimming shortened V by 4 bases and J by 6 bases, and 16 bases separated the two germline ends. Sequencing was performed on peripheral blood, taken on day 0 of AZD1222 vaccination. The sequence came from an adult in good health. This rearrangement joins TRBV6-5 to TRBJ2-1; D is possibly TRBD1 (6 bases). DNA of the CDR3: TGTGCCAGCAGTTCCTCGGACAGAGGCGGCAATGAGCAGTTCTTC. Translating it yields CASSSSDRGGNEQFF.